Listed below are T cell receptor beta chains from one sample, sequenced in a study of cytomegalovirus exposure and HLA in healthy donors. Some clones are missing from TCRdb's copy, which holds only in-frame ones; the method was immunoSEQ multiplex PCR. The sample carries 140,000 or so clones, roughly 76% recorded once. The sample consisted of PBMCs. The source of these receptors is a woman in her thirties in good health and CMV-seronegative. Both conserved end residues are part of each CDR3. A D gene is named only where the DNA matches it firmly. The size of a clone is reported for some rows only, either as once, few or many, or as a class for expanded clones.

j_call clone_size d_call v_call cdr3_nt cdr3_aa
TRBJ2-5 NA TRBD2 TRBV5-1 TGCGCCAGCAGCCCTCCACTAGCGGGAGTGGAGACCCAGTACTTC CASSPPLAGVETQYF
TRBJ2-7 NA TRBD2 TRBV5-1 TGCGCCAGCAGCTTGCGGCTAGCGGAGACTTCATCCTACGAGCAGTACTTC CASSLRLAETSSYEQYF
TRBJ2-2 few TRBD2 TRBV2 TGTGCCAGCAGTGAGGACTCAGCGGGCGGGGGCACCGGGGAGCTGTTTTTT CASSEDSAGGGTGELFF
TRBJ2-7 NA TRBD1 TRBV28 TGTGCCAGCAGTTTAAGGACAGGGGGCTACCGGCGAGAGCAGTACTTC CASSLRTGGYRREQYF
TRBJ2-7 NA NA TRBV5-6 TGTGCCAGCAGCTCAGGGGACTCCTACGAGCAGTACTTC CASSSGDSYEQYF
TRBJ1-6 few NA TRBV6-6 TGTGCCAGCAGTTACGTGGGGGGGAATTCACCCCTCCACTTT CASSYVGGNSPLHF
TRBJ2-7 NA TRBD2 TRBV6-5 TGTGCCAGCATCCCGGGAGGGAGTTCCTACGAGCAGTACTTC CASIPGGSSYEQYF
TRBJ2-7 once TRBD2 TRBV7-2 TGTGCCAGCAGCTGGGGGGGGACTAGCGGGATTGGTTACGAGCAGTACTTC CASSWGGTSGIGYEQYF
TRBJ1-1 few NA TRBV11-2 TGTGCCAGCAGCCAACAGCCTGAAGCTTTCTTT CASSQQPEAFF
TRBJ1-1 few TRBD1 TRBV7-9 TGTGCCAGCAGCTTAGCATTGGTGACAGGGGACACTGAAGCTTTCTTT CASSLALVTGDTEAFF
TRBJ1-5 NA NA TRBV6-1 TGTGCCAGCAGTGAAGGGATCGGAGGCTATCAGCCCCAGCATTTT CASSEGIGGYQPQHF
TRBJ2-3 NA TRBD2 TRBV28 TGTGCCAGCAGTTTAAAGATGGAAGGAATGGTAGCGGGAGAGACAGATACGCAGTATTTT CASSLKMEGMVAGETDTQYF
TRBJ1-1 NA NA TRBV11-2 TGTGCCAGCAGCTTCAGGGTAGGGAACACTGAAGCTTTCTTT CASSFRVGNTEAFF
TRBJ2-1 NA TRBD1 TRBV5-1 TGCGCCAGCAGCTTTGCGCAGGGGGCGCAGGATGAGCAGTTCTTC CASSFAQGAQDEQFF
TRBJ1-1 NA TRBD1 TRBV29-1 TGCAGCGGATACAGGGGGCCGTCTAATACTGAAGCTTTCTTT CSGYRGPSNTEAFF
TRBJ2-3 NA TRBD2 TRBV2 TGTGCCAGCAGCGAAAGCGGGGGGGCCGGGTTTCTTAGGTCGACAGATACGCAGTATTTT CASSESGGAGFLRSTDTQYF
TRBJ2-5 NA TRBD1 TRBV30 TGTGCCTGGAGTGGGAGACAGGGACGCTGGGAGACCCAGTACTTC CAWSGRQGRWETQYF
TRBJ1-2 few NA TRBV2 TGTGCCAGCAGCGCCTTAGCGGCCCAGGCTGGCTACACCTTC CASSALAAQAGYTF
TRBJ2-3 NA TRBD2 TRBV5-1 TGCGCCAGCAGCTTGGTCACGGCGGGAGCTAGCACAGATACGCAGTATTTT CASSLVTAGASTDTQYF
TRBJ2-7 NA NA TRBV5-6 TGTGCCAGCAGCTTAGCGAACGAGCAGTACTTC CASSLANEQYF
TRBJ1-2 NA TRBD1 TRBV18 TGTGCCAGCTCACCGTCGGGACAGGGAGCAGGCTATGGCTACACCTTC CASSPSGQGAGYGYTF
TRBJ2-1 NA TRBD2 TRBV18 TGTGCCAGCTCACCATGGGGAGCTAGCGGGAGGGCGCATTCCTACAATGAGCAGTTCTTC CASSPWGASGRAHSYNEQFF
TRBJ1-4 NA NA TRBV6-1 TGTGCCAGCAGCTCGACGGGCTCAGGGGAAAAACTGTTTTTT CASSSTGSGEKLFF
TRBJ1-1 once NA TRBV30 TGTGCCTGGAGTGGGGGGCGCCGGGTCATAACTGAAGCTTTCTTT CAWSGGRRVITEAFF
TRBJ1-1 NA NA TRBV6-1 TGTGCCAGCAGTGAACGGGGGGGCTGGAACACTGAAGCTTTCTTT CASSERGGWNTEAFF
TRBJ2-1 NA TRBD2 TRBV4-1 TGCGCCAGCAGCCAAGGACTAGCGGGGAGGGGTGAGCAGTTCTTC CASSQGLAGRGEQFF
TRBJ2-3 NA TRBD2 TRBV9 TGTGCCAGCAGCTCACGTAGCGGGAGGAACACAGATACGCAGTATTTT CASSSRSGRNTDTQYF
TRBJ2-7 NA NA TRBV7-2 TGTGCCAGCAGCTTAGCCACAGGGAGAAAGGTCGAGCAGTACTTC CASSLATGRKVEQYF
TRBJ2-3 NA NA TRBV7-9 TGTTCCAGCAGCCCCCCTTTATTGAGTTCTAGCACAGATACGCAGTATTTT CSSSPPLLSSSTDTQYF
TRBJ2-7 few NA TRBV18 TGTGCCAGCTCACCTCCGAGACTGGCTGTCGGCGGCGAGCAGTACTTC CASSPPRLAVGGEQYF
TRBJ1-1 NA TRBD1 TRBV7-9 TGTGCCAGCAGTTTCTGGTCAGGGGGCGCGGACACTGAAGCTTTCTTT CASSFWSGGADTEAFF